The 32 T cell receptor beta chains below come from one sample, sequenced in a study of T cell responses to AZD1222 COVID-19 vaccine. Method: immunoSEQ multiplex PCR; TCRdb's copy keeps in-frame clones and lacks some. The sample yields around 150,000 clones, around nine tenths seen once. The source material was peripheral blood, sampled 28 days after the second AZD1222 dose. The receptors derive from an adult who received the AZD1222 COVID-19 vaccine.

This chain links TRBV7-2 with TRBJ2-7, with D possibly matching TRBD1 (5 bases). V lost 0 bases and J 5 bases, leaving 11 bases between the germline ends. The CDR3 sequence is 14 residues long. The germline CDR1 and CDR2 sequences are SGHTA and FQGNSA. Here the CDR3 reads CASSLAVIGDEQYF. The CDR3 nucleotides are TGTGCCAGCAGCTTAGCCGTGATAGGGGACGAGCAGTACTTC.

The V and J genes are TRBV19 and TRBJ2-7, with 13 bases matching TRBD2. With V trimmed by 4 bases and J by 1 base, 1 base remained unmatched. Germline CDR1 reads LNHDA; CDR2 reads SQIVND (reference sequence). This CDR3 comprises 15 residues. CDR3 DNA: TGTGCCAGTAGTAGACTAGCGGGAGGATCCTACGAGCAGTACTTC. Translated, it gives CASSRLAGGSYEQYF.

The chain employs TRBV28 and TRBJ2-7, with 9 bases identical to TRBD2. The CDR3 sequence is 17 residues long. Per the germline V gene, CDR1 is MDHEN and CDR2 is SYDVKM. The J segment lost 7 bases and the V segment lost 6 bases, leaving 19 bases of the junction unmatched. CDR3 DNA: TGTGCCAGCAGACCCCGGGGAGTGATAGCGGGAGCGGGAGAGCAGTACTTC. It specifies CASRPRGVIAGAGEQYF.

The chain employs TRBV21-1 and TRBJ2-1; the table's D call, TRBD2, has no DNA check behind it. TRBV21-1 is labeled a pseudogene. The CDR3 sequence is 19 residues long. CDR3 sequence reads: CASSKGGPWSGRLYNEQFF. The DNA of the CDR3 is TGTGCCAGCAGCAAAGGGGGGCCGTGGAGCGGGAGATTGTACAATGAGCAGTTCTTC.

The rearrangement joins TRBV10-3 to TRBJ1-3; D ambiguous. Between the trimmed V and J ends, which lost 3 bases and 2 bases, there was a span of 5 bases. CDR3 length: 13 residues. Germline V gene sequence: CDR1 ENHRY, CDR2 SYGVKD. CDR3 amino acids: CAISDGTGNTIYF. CDR3 DNA: TGTGCCATCAGTGACGGTACTGGAAACACCATATATTTT.

The V and J genes are TRBV2 and TRBJ2-7, with D hard to call. Germline V gene sequence: CDR1 SNHLY, CDR2 FYNNEI. V shed 2 bases and J shed 2 bases, with 7 bases lying between them. The length of the CDR3 is 13 residues. CDR3 region: CASSEYPTYEQYF. Written as DNA, the CDR3 is TGTGCCAGCAGTGAATATCCTACCTACGAGCAGTACTTC.

V usage is TRBV4-2 and J usage is TRBJ1-1; D remains ambiguous. CDR3 length equals 15 residues. Trimming removed 0 bases at V and 1 base at J, with 9 bases between. Per germline, CDR1 LGHNA and CDR2 YNFKEQ. CDR3 coding DNA: TGTGCCAGCAGCCAAGAACGGAGATCGAACACTGAAGCTTTCTTT. Its protein product is CASSQERRSNTEAFF.

This clone occurred once. The rearrangement joins TRBV12-3 or TRBV12-4 to TRBJ1-1, with D possibly being TRBD1 (5 bases). This CDR3 has 12 amino acids. V lost 6 bases and J lost 4, with 9 bases in between. CDR3 residues: CASSRAATEAFF. The CDR3 DNA reads as TGTGCCAGCAGCAGGGCGGCCACTGAAGCTTTCTTT.

The chain uses TRBV9 and TRBJ1-4; D gene uncertain. This CDR3 comprises 17 residues. V lost 2 bases, J lost 4 bases, and 18 bases lay in between. Germline CDR1 and CDR2: SGDLS and YYNGEE. The CDR3 coding sequence is TGTGCCAGCAGCGTCGACCGCCTCCGGGTCTTTAATGAAAAACTGTTTTTT. It codes for CASSVDRLRVFNEKLFF.

V usage is TRBV6-5 and J usage is TRBJ1-1; 7 nucleotides agree with TRBD1. Germline CDR1 and CDR2: MNHEY and SVGAGI. The V segment lost 2 bases and the J segment 6 bases; nucleotides outside the gene matches: 12. This CDR3 has 16 amino acids. The CDR3 is CASSYSRQGAPAEAFF. The CDR3 DNA reads TGTGCCAGCAGTTACAGCCGACAGGGAGCCCCCGCTGAAGCTTTCTTT.

V is TRBV12-3 or TRBV12-4 and J is TRBJ2-1, with 8 bases that match TRBD1. The CDR3 consists of 13 residues. The junction had 10 bases not matched to a gene; V was cut back by 6 bases and J by 12 bases. Written as DNA, the CDR3 is TGTGCCAGCAGCAGTCCAGGGGGCGAGGGGCAGTTCTTC. Translated: CASSSPGGEGQFF.

The V and J genes are TRBV6-5 and TRBJ2-1; TRBD1 agrees at 8 bases. With 9 bases clipped from V and 10 bases from J, the junction kept 5 bases outside the gene matches. The CDR3 extends over 11 amino acids. Germline lookup yields CDR1 MNHEY and CDR2 SVGAGI. CDR3 in amino acids: CASQGAREQFF. CDR3 DNA: TGTGCCAGTCAGGGGGCACGGGAGCAGTTCTTC.

V is TRBV3-1 (or the pseudogene TRBV3-2) and J is TRBJ1-5; D unclear. V shed 3 bases and J shed 2 bases, with 2 bases lying between them. This CDR3 region has 12 residues. Germline assignment: CDR1 LGHDT and CDR2 YNNKEL (reference sequence). The CDR3 sequence is CASSQRNQPQHF. The CDR3 bases are TGTGCCAGCAGCCAGCGCAATCAGCCCCAGCATTTT.

The chain combines TRBV12-2 with TRBJ2-5. TRBV12-2 is a pseudogene. The CDR3 has 13 residues. As DNA, the CDR3 is TGTGCAAGTCGCTTATCGCGACGGGAGACCCAGTACTTC. Residues: CASRLSRRETQYF.

The genes are TRBV6-5 and TRBJ2-7, with TRBD1 matching 10 bases. Germline CDR1 MNHEY, CDR2 SVGAGI. Trimming took 4 bases from V and 4 from J; bases not matched to a gene: 7. This CDR3 is built from 15 residues. CDR3 coding DNA: TGTGCCAGCAGTTCGGCCGGGACAGGGGAATACGAGCAGTACTTC. Its protein product is CASSSAGTGEYEQYF.

This chain joins TRBV2 and TRBJ1-1, with TRBD1 as a possible D gene (6 bases). The CDR3 sequence is 12 residues long. Per the germline V gene, CDR1 is SNHLY and CDR2 is FYNNEI. Trimming removed 8 bases from V and 4 bases from J, with 11 bases in between. The DNA of the CDR3 is TGTGCCAGCCACAGGGACGGCACTGAAGCTTTCTTT. It is translated as CASHRDGTEAFF.

In its sample, this clone was seen once. The J gene is TRBJ2-1, the V gene TRBV11-2; perhaps TRBD2 as D (5 bases). CDR1 and CDR2 (germline): SGHAT, FQNNGV. There are 16 residues in the CDR3. The V and J ends lost 3 bases and 4 bases respectively, with 16 bases between them. The CDR3 loop is CASSFGVGRIYNEQFF. The CDR3 nucleotides are TGTGCCAGCAGCTTCGGGGTAGGGAGAATTTACAATGAGCAGTTCTTC. Using reference TRBV11-2 and TRBJ2-1 for the parts outside the CDR3, the full variable domain is EAGVAQSPRYKIIEKRQSVAFWCNPISGHATLYWYQQILGQGPKLLIQFQNNGVVDDSQLPKDRFSAERLKGVDSTLKIQPAKLEDSAVYLCASSFGVGRIYNEQFFGPGTRLTVL.

The DNA of the CDR3 is TGTGCCAGCGGCTCTAGTTTCGGGAAGGCCGAGCAGTACTTC. Translated: CASGSSFGKAEQYF. The chain recombines TRBV27 with TRBJ2-7, with a weak D call TRBD2 (5 bases). CDR1 and CDR2 from the germline V gene are MNHEY and SMNVEV (reference sequence). The CDR3 contains 14 residues. V lost 8 bases and J 6 bases, leaving 20 bases between the germline ends.

This chain links TRBV4-1 with TRBJ1-2; 7 positions match TRBD1. The germline V gene encodes CDR1 MGHRA and CDR2 YSYEKL. The CDR3 has 14 residues. After removal of 0 bases from V and 4 bases from J, the junction contained 2 bases not matched to a gene. CDR3 amino acids: CASSQDGTVYGYTF. For the CDR3, the DNA is TGCGCCAGCAGCCAAGATGGGACAGTCTATGGCTACACCTTC.

The chain joins TRBV6-5 to TRBJ2-7; D is undetermined. V dropped 5 bases and J dropped 4 bases, with 3 bases sitting between them. Germline lookup yields CDR1 MNHEY and CDR2 SVGAGI. The CDR3 contains 10 residues. CDR3 sequence: CASSKYEQYF. Here the CDR3 DNA reads TGTGCCAGCAGTAAATACGAGCAGTACTTC.

The V call is TRBV12-3 or TRBV12-4, the J call TRBJ1-5, with D tentatively TRBD1 (5 bases). V was shortened by 5 bases and J by 10 bases, with 12 bases between the two germline ends. The CDR3 is 12 residues long. The CDR3 DNA is TGTGCCAGCAGTGGGGCGGGGGGACCCCAGCATTTT. Amino acids: CASSGAGGPQHF.

The genes are TRBV25-1 and TRBJ2-2, with no clear D. The CDR3 totals 13 residues. Trimming pared 8 bases from V and 4 bases from J, leaving 11 bases between. Germline values: CDR1 MGHDK, CDR2 SYGVNS. CDR3: CASSPIGTGELFF. CDR3 nucleotides: TGTGCCAGCTCTCCCATCGGCACCGGGGAGCTGTTTTTT.

This clone was counted many times. Other DNA sequences in this specimen translate into the identical CDR3. The rearrangement joins TRBV4-3 to TRBJ1-2; TRBD1 aligns across 7 bases. The length of the CDR3 is 15 residues. J lost 2 bases, V lost 0 bases, and 3 bases had no gene match. Germline values: CDR1 LGHNA, CDR2 YSLEER. Here the CDR3 reads CASSQDLGGNYGYTF. In nucleotides, the CDR3 is TGCGCCAGCAGCCAAGATCTAGGGGGCAACTATGGCTACACCTTC.

This clone was counted only a few times. This chain uses TRBV6-1 with TRBJ2-2; D is ambiguous. This CDR3 contains 14 residues. V was shortened by 1 base and J by 6 bases, with 9 bases between the two germline ends. Germline CDR1 and CDR2: MNHNS and SASEGT. The DNA of the CDR3 is TGTGCCAGCAGTGAAGTCCTAGAATCCGGGGAGCTGTTTTTT. This translates into CASSEVLESGELFF.

The J gene is TRBJ2-2, the V gene TRBV6-5; D unclear. CDR1 is MNHEY, CDR2 SVGAGI, per germline. The CDR3 length is 15 residues. The V end was cut by 7 bases, the J end by 8 bases, with 20 bases between. CDR3 in DNA: TGTGCCAGCACCCCCCGCCTGGGGTGGGCGGGGGAGCTGTTTTTT. Translated: CASTPRLGWAGELFF.

The gene calls are TRBV29-1 and TRBJ2-5, with TRBD1 matching 7 bases. The CDR3 contains 15 residues. J lost 3 bases, V lost 6 bases, and 13 bases had no gene match. CDR1 SQVTM and CDR2 ANQGSEA come from the germline V gene. The DNA of the CDR3 is TGCAGCGTATGCACCGACAACAGGGGTAAAGAGACCCAGTACTTC. Protein sequence: CSVCTDNRGKETQYF. Full variable domain (rest looked up from reference TRBV29-1 and TRBJ2-5): SAVISQKPSRDICQRGTSLTIQCQVDSQVTMMFWYRQQPGQSLTLIATANQGSEATYESGFVIDKFPISRPNLTFSTLTVSNMSPEDSSIYLCSVCTDNRGKETQYFGPGTRLLVL.

This chain connects TRBV5-6 to TRBJ1-6; D remains unclear. The V gene's germline CDR1 is SGHDT and CDR2 YYEEEE. V was shortened by 5 bases and J by 3 bases, with 9 bases between the two germline ends. CDR3 length: 14 residues. The CDR3 DNA reads TGTGCCAGCAGAGCCGGGAGCTATAATTCACCCCTCCACTTT. Protein sequence: CASRAGSYNSPLHF.

The chain joins TRBV3-1 (or the pseudogene TRBV3-2) to TRBJ1-2; no firm D call. The ends were cut back, 0 bases at V and 8 bases at J, with 4 bases in the middle. Germline CDR1 is LGHDT and CDR2 is YNNKEL (reference sequence). The CDR3 spans 11 residues. As DNA, the CDR3 is TGTGCCAGCAGCCAAGAATGGGGCTACACCTTC. This codes for CASSQEWGYTF.

The chain is built from TRBV2 and TRBJ2-2, with 7 bases that match TRBD1. The CDR3 spans 15 residues. Germline CDR1 reads SNHLY; CDR2 reads FYNNEI. V lost 6 bases, J lost 1 base, and 5 bases stayed unmatched. The CDR3 DNA follows: TGTGCCAGCAGGGAGAGGGACAGGAACACCGGGGAGCTGTTTTTT. Translation: CASRERDRNTGELFF.

This clone was detected a few times. J is TRBJ2-7 and V is TRBV7-9; TRBD2 might be the D (7 bases). Trimming stripped 5 bases from V and 6 bases from J, with 23 bases between. The CDR3 is 16 residues long. CDR1 is SEHNR, CDR2 FQNEAQ, per germline (reference sequence). The CDR3 here is CASSPGLGGSLSEQYF. CDR3 nucleotide sequence: TGTGCCAGCAGCCCCGGACTAGGGGGTTCTTTGAGCGAGCAGTACTTC.

V usage is TRBV9 and J usage is TRBJ2-5; 12 bases agree with TRBD2. CDR3 size: 15 residues. Germline V lookup: CDR1 SGDLS, CDR2 YYNGEE. The trim removed 7 bases at V and 1 base at J, leaving 5 bases unmatched. CDR3 in amino acids: CASGKTSGGQETQYF. Written as DNA, the CDR3 is TGTGCCAGCGGGAAGACTAGCGGGGGCCAAGAGACCCAGTACTTC.

This clone has only one observation. The chain carries TRBV7-3 and TRBJ2-1, with 13 bases matching TRBD2. The CDR3 runs 18 residues. The germline V gene encodes CDR1 SGHTA and CDR2 FQGTGA. J lost 10 bases, V lost 5 bases, and 17 bases had no gene match. Here the CDR3 reads CASSQTPTSGRLFGEQFF. The CDR3 DNA is TGTGCCAGCAGCCAAACCCCGACTAGCGGGAGGTTATTTGGAGAGCAGTTCTTC. The full variable domain, with the rest looked up from reference TRBV7-3 and TRBJ2-1, is GAGVSQTPSNKVTEKGKYVELRCDPISGHTALYWYRQSLGQGPEFLIYFQGTGAADDSGLPNDRFFAVRPEGSVSTLKIQRTERGDSAVYLCASSQTPTSGRLFGEQFFGPGTRLTVL.